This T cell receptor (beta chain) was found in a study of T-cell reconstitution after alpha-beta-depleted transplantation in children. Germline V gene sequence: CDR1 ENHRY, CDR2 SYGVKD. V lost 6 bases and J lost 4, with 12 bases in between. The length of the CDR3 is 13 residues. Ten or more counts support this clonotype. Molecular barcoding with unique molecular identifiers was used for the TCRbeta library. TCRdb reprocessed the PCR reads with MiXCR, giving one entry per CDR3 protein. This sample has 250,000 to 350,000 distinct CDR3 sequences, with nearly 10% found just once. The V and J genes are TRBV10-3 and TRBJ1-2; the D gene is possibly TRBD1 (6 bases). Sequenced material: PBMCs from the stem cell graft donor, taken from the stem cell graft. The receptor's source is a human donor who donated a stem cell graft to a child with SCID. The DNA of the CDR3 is TGTGCCATCAGCTTCGACAGGTCCTATGGCTACACCTTC. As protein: CAISFDRSYGYTF.